Listed here is a single TCR beta chain. Antigen: not known. The sample comes from a study of cytomegalovirus exposure and HLA in healthy donors. As for the study in general: As an earlier analysis found, 150 million to 200 million T cells yielded 90 million to 140 million unique TCR beta sequences. Across 350 to 500 genotyped donors, 65% to 90% landed in the Caucasian-associated ancestry cluster.

Study-wide results and limits: What a later analysis showed was that several of the most significant clusters appeared linked to common viral pathogens. A previous analysis found most TCR beta V segments productive roughly 87% or roughly 30% of the time.

Germline lookup yields CDR1 SGHTA and CDR2 FQGTGA. The CDR3 loop spans 15 amino acids. PCR was performed using 60 Vbeta and 13 Jbeta primers. Sequenced by immunoSEQ multiplex PCR; TCRdb stores in-frame clones only, minus some. Altogether about 170,000 clones are present, about four fifths being singletons, with the ten largest covering around 7%. The receptor was derived from a man aged 30 to 39 in good health and CMV-seropositive. Sequencing was carried out using PBMCs. This chain links TRBV7-3 with TRBJ2-5, with TRBD1 identical over 7 bases. Near its end, the DNA agrees better with TRBJ2-7, so the J call may be wrong. CDR3 sequence (DNA): TGTGCCAGCAGCTTACGACAGGGCGTTTTGGACGAGCAGTACTTC. This codes for CASSLRQGVLDEQYF.